Shown below are 10 T cell receptor beta chains from a single sample sequenced in a study of cytomegalovirus exposure and HLA in healthy donors. The PCR ran on 60 Vbeta and 13 Jbeta primers. Libraries were prepared by immunoSEQ multiplex PCR; TCRdb keeps only in-frame clonotypes and omits some of them. The sample holds 190,000 or so clones, 75% to 85% seen once. The source material was PBMCs. The receptors here all came from a boy younger than 18 in good health and CMV-seronegative.

This clone was recorded only once. The rearrangement uses TRBV27 and TRBJ2-7; 9 bases line up with TRBD1. CDR3 length equals 15 residues. V trimming: 2 bases; J trimming: 2 bases; junction bases outside the gene matches: 4. The germline V gene has CDR1 MNHEY and CDR2 SMNVEV (reference sequence). For the CDR3, the DNA is TGTGCCAGCAGTTTAAAGGGACAGGGCACCTACGAGCAGTACTTC. It specifies CASSLKGQGTYEQYF.

The J gene is TRBJ2-7, the V gene TRBV9, with 12 bases that match TRBD2. This CDR3 has 14 residues. Germline CDR1 is SGDLS and CDR2 is YYNGEE. V was clipped by 2 bases and J by 5 bases; unmatched bases: 2. CDR3 nucleotide sequence: TGTGCCAGCAGCGTCCGACTAGCGGGAGACGAGCAGTACTTC. It translates to CASSVRLAGDEQYF.

The V gene is TRBV18, the J gene TRBJ1-2, with D tentatively TRBD1 (5 bases). This CDR3 spans 16 amino acids. CDR1 is KGHSH, CDR2 LQKENI, per germline. With 3 bases removed from V and 7 bases from J, the gap between germline ends came to 21 bases. CDR3 residues: CASSPPTDRGSRGYTF. The DNA for the CDR3 is TGTGCCAGCTCACCCCCAACGGATCGGGGGTCTCGTGGCTACACCTTC.

This chain links TRBV19 with TRBJ1-1; 8 positions match TRBD1. Per germline, CDR1 LNHDA and CDR2 SQIVND (reference sequence). V shed 8 bases and J 7 bases; nucleotides not matched to a gene: 9. The CDR3 sequence is 13 residues long. The CDR3 DNA reads TGTGCCAGTCAGGGGGCTCTAGGTAATGAAGCTTTCTTT. Amino acid sequence: CASQGALGNEAFF.

The V and J genes are TRBV10-2 and TRBJ2-7; possible D gene TRBD1, 6 bases. V was shortened by 10 bases and J by 3 bases, with 13 bases between the two germline ends. Germline values: CDR1 WSHSY, CDR2 SAAADI. There are 12 residues in the CDR3. This chain's CDR3 is CATRTESYEQYF. The CDR3 bases are TGCGCCACCAGGACAGAAAGCTACGAGCAGTACTTC.

V is TRBV11-2 and J is TRBJ2-3; D is possibly TRBD2 (5 bases). Germline lookup yields CDR1 SGHAT and CDR2 FQNNGV. V was clipped by 0 bases and J by 3 bases, with 16 bases between them. The length of the CDR3 is 17 residues. CDR3 sequence (DNA): TGTGCCAGCAGCTTAGATGCGGCTAGTACGGGAACAGATACGCAGTATTTT. It codes for CASSLDAASTGTDTQYF.

The chain couples TRBV11-2 to TRBJ2-1; 12 positions match TRBD2. Germline V gives CDR1 SGHAT, CDR2 FQNNGV. The CDR3 runs 14 residues. V dropped 3 bases and J dropped 7; count of bases not matched to a gene: 1. The CDR3 DNA follows: TGTGCCAGCAGCTTGACTAGCGGGAGTAATGAGCAGTTCTTC. Protein: CASSLTSGSNEQFF.

This sequence joins TRBV30 and TRBJ1-2; 8 positions match TRBD1. Germline V gene lookup returns CDR1 GTSNPN and CDR2 SVGIG (reference sequence). V was pared by 4 bases and J by 8 bases, with 9 bases of the junction left unmatched. The CDR3 runs to 13 residues. The CDR3 reads CAWTTGEVRGYTF. The DNA for the CDR3 is TGTGCCTGGACGACAGGGGAAGTACGGGGCTACACCTTC.

The chain combines TRBV11-2 with TRBJ2-7; the match to TRBD2 covers 9 bases. Germline V lookup: CDR1 SGHAT, CDR2 FQNNGV. The CDR3 has 17 amino acids. With V trimmed by 2 bases and J by 2 bases, 10 bases remained unmatched. The CDR3 DNA is TGTGCCAGCAGCTTAATCGTAAGCGGCGGGGGGGCCTACGAGCAGTACTTC. It translates to CASSLIVSGGGAYEQYF.

V and J are TRBV4-1 and TRBJ2-7; a possible D gene is TRBD2 (5 bases). Germline values: CDR1 MGHRA, CDR2 YSYEKL. The V end was cut by 8 bases, the J end by 0 bases, with 5 bases between. The CDR3 covers 11 residues. The chain's CDR3 is CASGSSYEQYF. The CDR3 coding sequence is TGCGCCAGCGGGAGCTCCTACGAGCAGTACTTC.